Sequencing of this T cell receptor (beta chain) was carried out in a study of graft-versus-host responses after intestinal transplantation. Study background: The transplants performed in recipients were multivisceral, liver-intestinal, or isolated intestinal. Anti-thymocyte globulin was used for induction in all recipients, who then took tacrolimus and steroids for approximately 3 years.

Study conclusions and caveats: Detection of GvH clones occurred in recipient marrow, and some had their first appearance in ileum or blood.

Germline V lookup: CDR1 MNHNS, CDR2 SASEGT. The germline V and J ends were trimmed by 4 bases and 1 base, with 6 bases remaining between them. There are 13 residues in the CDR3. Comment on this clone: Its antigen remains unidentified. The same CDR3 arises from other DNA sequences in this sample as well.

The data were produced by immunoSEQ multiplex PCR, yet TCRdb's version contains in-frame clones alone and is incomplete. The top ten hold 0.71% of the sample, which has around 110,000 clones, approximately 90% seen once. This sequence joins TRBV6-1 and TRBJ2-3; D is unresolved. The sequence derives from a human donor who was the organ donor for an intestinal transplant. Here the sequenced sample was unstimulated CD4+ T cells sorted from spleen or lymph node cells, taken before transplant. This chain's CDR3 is CASSGQGTDTQYF. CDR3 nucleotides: TGTGCCAGCAGTGGCCAGGGCACAGATACGCAGTATTTT.